Below, 27 T cell receptor beta chains from the same sample are listed, as sequenced in a study of B cell selection in AIRE deficiency. The sorted conventional CD4 T cells were gated as CD4+CD127+. TCRdb keeps only in-frame clones here, not all; method: immunoSEQ multiplex PCR. The sample holds some 19,000 clones, around 97% seen once. The sequencing input was conventional CD4+ T cells sorted from PBMCs. The receptor source for this set is a human donor with AIRE deficiency.

The gene calls are TRBV9 and TRBJ2-5; D not certain. CDR1 is SGDLS, CDR2 YYNGEE, per germline. V was clipped by 3 bases and J by 3 bases, with 9 bases between them. The CDR3 extends over 13 amino acids. The CDR3 sequence: CASSAQGEETQYF. The CDR3 DNA follows: TGTGCCAGCAGCGCACAAGGAGAAGAGACCCAGTACTTC.

The chain has TRBV5-1 and TRBJ2-1; TRBD1 matches at 7 bases. Looked up from germline, CDR1 is SGHRS and CDR2 is YFSETQ. Trimming removed 4 bases from V and 3 bases from J; junction bases left unmatched: 7. This CDR3 contains 15 residues. The CDR3 bases are TGCGCCAGCAGCCGACAGGGTTCCCTCTACAATGAGCAGTTCTTC. Its protein is CASSRQGSLYNEQFF. Variable domain in full (rest from reference TRBV5-1 and TRBJ2-1): KAGVTQTPRYLIKTRGQQVTLSCSPISGHRSVSWYQQTPGQGLQFLFEYFSETQRNKGNFPGRFSGRQFSNSRSEMNVSTLELGDSALYLCASSRQGSLYNEQFFGPGTRLTVL.

The chain links TRBV19 to TRBJ1-1; D is uncertain. Germline CDR1 and CDR2: LNHDA and SQIVND (reference sequence). The CDR3 runs to 12 residues. V lost 3 bases and J 11 bases, leaving 13 bases between the germline ends. The CDR3, as DNA: TGTGCCAGTAGTATCTGGGGATCTGGGGCTTTCTTT. Translation: CASSIWGSGAFF.

The chain is built from TRBV7-8 and TRBJ1-1; D possibly corresponds to TRBD1 (5 bases). Germline V gene sequence: CDR1 SGHVS, CDR2 FQNEAQ. The CDR3 extends over 14 amino acids. Trimming took off 8 bases at V and 1 base at J, with 14 bases between the two ends. The CDR3 here is CASSPWGGNTEAFF. In DNA, the CDR3 is TGTGCCAGCTCGCCATGGGGGGGGAACACTGAAGCTTTCTTT.

The chain combines TRBV6-5 with TRBJ2-7; 8 bases match TRBD1. There are 14 residues in the CDR3. Trimming took 6 bases from V and 4 from J; bases not matched to a gene: 8. The germline V gene encodes CDR1 MNHEY and CDR2 SVGAGI. Here the CDR3 DNA reads TGTGCCAGCAGGAGACAGGGGATTGTTTACGAGCAGTACTTC. This translates into CASRRQGIVYEQYF.

The chain's CDR3 is CASSLYGTHKGYTF. CDR3 nucleotide sequence: TGTGCCAGCAGCTTATATGGGACACATAAAGGCTACACCTTC. The chain uses TRBV7-3 and TRBJ1-2; TRBD1 might be the D (6 bases). Germline V gene data show CDR1 as SGHTA and CDR2 as FQGTGA. V was pared by 2 bases and J by 8 bases, with 15 bases between. This CDR3 comprises 14 residues.

The chain recombines TRBV7-2 with TRBJ2-4, with a tentative D call TRBD2 (6 bases). The CDR3 covers 13 residues. Germline CDR1 and CDR2: SGHTA and FQGNSA. V was pared by 5 bases and J by 8 bases, with 13 bases between. CDR3 loop: CASSDRRGHIQYF. CDR3 DNA: TGTGCCAGCAGCGACCGGCGGGGACACATTCAGTACTTC.

Comment on this clone: The junction shows a germline mismatch at one end, possibly a read error. J is TRBJ2-2 and V is TRBV19, with 9 positions matching TRBD2. The germline gives CDR1 LNHDA, CDR2 SQIVND (reference sequence). There are 14 residues in the CDR3. The CDR3 DNA reads as TGTGCCAGTAGAATAGCGGGAGAAGCCGGGGAGCTGTTTTTT. This sequence encodes CASRIAGEAGELFF.

The gene calls are TRBV9 and TRBJ1-3; unclear D gene. V lost 0 bases and J 0 bases, leaving 7 bases between the germline ends. The CDR3 is made up of 15 amino acids. The V gene's germline CDR1 is SGDLS and CDR2 YYNGEE. The CDR3 nucleotides are TGTGCCAGCAGCGTAGGGGTGGACTCTGGAAACACCATATATTTT. Its translation is CASSVGVDSGNTIYF. The full variable domain, completed using reference TRBV9 and TRBJ1-3, is DSGVTQTPKHLITATGQRVTLRCSPRSGDLSVYWYQQSLDQGLQFLIQYYNGEERAKGNILERFSAQQFPDLHSELNLSSLELGDSALYFCASSVGVDSGNTIYFGEGSWLTVV.

This rearrangement joins TRBV7-2 to TRBJ1-3; weak D call: TRBD1 (6 bases). Trimming cost V 6 bases and J 3 bases, with 15 bases left between them. The CDR3 has 15 residues. Germline values: CDR1 SGHTA, CDR2 FQGNSA. The CDR3 DNA reads TGTGCCAGCAGAGCTGGGGGGCATGGTGGAAACACCATATATTTT. Translated, it gives CASRAGGHGGNTIYF.

The V call is TRBV18, the J call TRBJ1-1; no firm D call. CDR3 size: 12 residues. V was clipped by 3 bases and J by 5 bases, with 7 bases between them. In germline, CDR1 is KGHSH, CDR2 LQKENI. Here the CDR3 DNA reads TGTGCCAGCTCACCCGGAGCGACTGAAGCTTTCTTT. This sequence encodes CASSPGATEAFF. The full variable domain, rest sourced from reference TRBV18 and TRBJ1-1, is NAGVMQNPRHLVRRRGQEARLRCSPMKGHSHVYWYRQLPEEGLKFMVYLQKENIIDESGMPKERFSAEFPKEGPSILRIQQVVRGDSAAYFCASSPGATEAFFGQGTRLTVV.

The chain uses TRBV9 and TRBJ1-3; D possibly corresponds to TRBD1 (6 bases). Trimming shortened V by 3 bases and J by 1 base, and 11 bases separated the two germline ends. CDR3 length equals 15 residues. Germline V gene sequence: CDR1 SGDLS, CDR2 YYNGEE. The CDR3 is CASSARGDSGNTIYF. CDR3 nucleotides: TGTGCCAGCAGCGCGAGGGGGGATTCTGGAAACACCATATATTTT.

This chain joins TRBV7-9 and TRBJ1-1; no clear D. This CDR3 region has 14 residues. The V and J ends lost 5 bases and 1 base respectively, with 11 bases between them. Germline V gene data show CDR1 as SEHNR and CDR2 as FQNEAQ (reference sequence). The CDR3 DNA follows: TGTGCCAGCAGCCGTACAGCGAAGAACACTGAAGCTTTCTTT. Translation: CASSRTAKNTEAFF.

The chain has TRBV28 and TRBJ2-3, with D perhaps TRBD1 or TRBD2 (6 bases each). Germline V gene data show CDR1 as MDHEN and CDR2 as SYDVKM. Trimming pared 8 bases from V and 2 bases from J, leaving 17 bases between. The CDR3 sequence is 15 residues long. CDR3 bases: TGTGCCAGCCGAAACATAGGGGGGCTCACAGATACGCAGTATTTT. Residues: CASRNIGGLTDTQYF.

The chain employs TRBV4-2 and TRBJ2-1, with D possibly called TRBD1 or TRBD2 (5 bases each). The CDR3 is 16 residues long. Trimming took off 0 bases at V and 4 bases at J, with 13 bases between the two ends. CDR1 is LGHNA, CDR2 YNFKEQ, per germline. The CDR3 sequence: CASSQDLRWGYNEQFF. CDR3 DNA sequence: TGTGCCAGCAGCCAAGATTTAAGGTGGGGGTACAATGAGCAGTTCTTC.

In its sample, this clone was seen once. The V call is TRBV18, the J call TRBJ2-5, with TRBD1 matching 12 bases. The CDR3 consists of 15 residues. Per the germline V gene, CDR1 is KGHSH and CDR2 is LQKENI. The trim removed 6 bases at V and 6 bases at J, leaving 8 bases unmatched. The CDR3 region has the DNA TGTGCCAGCTCGCCGGGACAGGGGGCTCAGCAGACCCAGTACTTC. It encodes CASSPGQGAQQTQYF. The variable domain in full, completed from reference TRBV18 and TRBJ2-5, reads NAGVMQNPRHLVRRRGQEARLRCSPMKGHSHVYWYRQLPEEGLKFMVYLQKENIIDESGMPKERFSAEFPKEGPSILRIQQVVRGDSAAYFCASSPGQGAQQTQYFGPGTRLLVL.

Written as DNA, the CDR3 is TGTGCCAGCAGTTCCTGGGACGAGGCCCAGAAAGGGACCCAGTACTTC. It yields the protein CASSSWDEAQKGTQYF. The chain carries TRBV6-6 and TRBJ2-5, with D possibly called TRBD1 or TRBD2 (5 bases each). Germline CDR1 reads MNHNY; CDR2 reads SVGAGI (reference sequence). This CDR3 has 16 amino acids. V gave up 4 bases and J gave up 7 bases, with 22 bases separating them.

The gene calls are TRBV19 and TRBJ1-2; 7 bases line up with TRBD1. CDR3 length: 15 residues. The junction had 9 bases not matched to a gene; V was cut back by 4 bases and J by 4 bases. Germline CDR1 and CDR2: LNHDA and SQIVND (reference sequence). The CDR3 spells CASSTQTGLAYGYTF. The CDR3, as DNA: TGTGCCAGTAGTACCCAGACAGGGCTCGCCTATGGCTACACCTTC. The complete variable domain, with remaining parts taken from reference TRBV19 and TRBJ1-2, reads DGGITQSPKYLFRKEGQNVTLSCEQNLNHDAMYWYRQDPGQGLRLIYYSQIVNDFQKGDIAEGYSVSREKKESFPLTVTSAQKNPTAFYLCASSTQTGLAYGYTFGSGTRLTVV.

V usage is TRBV28 and J usage is TRBJ2-1; 10 bases align to TRBD2. Losses at the gene ends were 6 bases for V and 15 bases for J; bases not matched to a gene: 8. Germline values: CDR1 MDHEN, CDR2 SYDVKM. The CDR3 spans 12 residues. The CDR3 DNA reads TGTGCCAGCAGGGGACTAGCGCAACGCTTGTTCTTC. It encodes CASRGLAQRLFF.

The chain carries TRBV19 and TRBJ1-5; D remains ambiguous. V was trimmed by 5 bases and J by 7 bases, leaving 12 bases between them. Germline V gene data show CDR1 as LNHDA and CDR2 as SQIVND (reference sequence). The CDR3 has 13 amino acids. The CDR3 bases are TGTGCCAGTAGTCCGGGGTCGAGGCAGCCCCAGCATTTT. Protein: CASSPGSRQPQHF.

The table lists this clone with a count of one. V is TRBV7-9 and J is TRBJ2-7; D is perhaps TRBD2 (5 bases). CDR3 length: 13 residues. Germline loops: CDR1 SEHNR, CDR2 FQNEAQ (reference sequence). V was shortened by 1 base and J by 5 bases, with 9 bases between the two germline ends. CDR3 sequence: CASSLEAGDEQYF. The DNA of the CDR3 is TGTGCCAGCAGCTTAGAAGCCGGGGACGAGCAGTACTTC.

The chain combines TRBV6-6 with TRBJ1-1; D is possibly TRBD1 (5 bases). Germline CDR1 and CDR2: MNHNY and SVGAGI (reference sequence). V shed 6 bases and J shed 4 bases, with 12 bases lying between them. This CDR3 comprises 13 residues. In DNA, the CDR3 is TGTGCCAGCAGACCCTGGGGGAGCACTGAAGCTTTCTTT. It translates to CASRPWGSTEAFF.

The V gene is TRBV7-8, the J gene TRBJ1-3, with D maybe TRBD1 (5 bases). This CDR3 has 14 amino acids. CDR1 is SGHVS, CDR2 FQNEAQ, per germline. The V and J ends lost 2 bases and 8 bases respectively, with 13 bases between them. The CDR3 here is CASSLRQGGDTIYF. The CDR3 coding sequence is TGTGCCAGCAGCTTAAGGCAGGGAGGGGACACCATATATTTT.

The CDR3 DNA reads TGTGCCAGTAGGAGGGCAGGGGGCGTTTCTGGGGCCAACGTCCTGACTTTC. Its protein product is CASRRAGGVSGANVLTF. The V call is TRBV19, the J call TRBJ2-6; 8 nucleotides align to TRBD1. The CDR3 extends over 17 amino acids. CDR1 and CDR2 from the germline V gene are LNHDA and SQIVND (reference sequence). J gave up 1 base and V 6 bases, and 8 bases lay outside the gene matches.

The J gene is TRBJ2-3, the V gene TRBV19, with 8 bases that match TRBD2. The V gene end was trimmed by 2 bases and the J gene end by 1 base; junction bases not matched to a gene: 11. The germline V gene has CDR1 LNHDA and CDR2 SQIVND (reference sequence). The CDR3 covers 18 residues. This CDR3 reads CASSIRGVAGWGTDTQYF. The CDR3 DNA sequence: TGTGCCAGTAGTATACGGGGGGTAGCGGGATGGGGCACAGATACGCAGTATTTT.

The J gene is TRBJ2-3, the V gene TRBV4-2, with D maybe TRBD2 (6 bases). The CDR3 runs to 15 residues. Trimming left V 3 bases short and J 2 bases short, with 12 bases between. From germline, CDR1 is LGHNA and CDR2 YNFKEQ. CDR3 protein: CASSQPGGSTDTQYF. The CDR3 DNA follows: TGTGCCAGCAGCCAGCCCGGGGGATCCACAGATACGCAGTATTTT.

The chain employs TRBV7-2 and TRBJ1-4; the D is unclear. Trimming removed 6 bases from V and 0 bases from J, with 8 bases in between. This CDR3 spans 14 amino acids. CDR1 and CDR2 (germline): SGHTA, FQGNSA. The CDR3: CASRLSATNEKLFF. CDR3 DNA sequence: TGTGCCAGCAGACTCAGTGCAACTAATGAAAAACTGTTTTTT.